One sample yielded the 28 T cell receptor beta chains listed below, sequenced in a study of CD8+CD57+ T cells in acquired aplastic anemia. The study profiled TCR beta VDJ and CDR3 using genomic DNA as template. Using its own MiXCR run on the reads, TCRdb lists one record per CDR3 protein. Of some 120,000 distinct CDR3 sequences listed, about 40% were seen once; the top ten hold roughly 3%. Selection for sequencing was limited to patients who had shown CD8+CD57+ cell expansion by flow cytometry. The sequencing sample was made of sorted CD4+, CD8+, or CD8+CD57+ T cells (not recorded which) from PBMCs. These receptors were obtained from a human donor with aplastic anemia.

This clonotype was seen at least ten times. V is TRBV20-1 and J is TRBJ2-3; 10 nucleotides line up with TRBD2. This CDR3 is built from 18 residues. In germline, CDR1 is DFQATT, CDR2 SNEGSKA (reference sequence). Trimming removed 3 bases from V and 3 bases from J; junction bases left unmatched: 15. Here the CDR3 reads CSASKLAGSGEGTDTQYF. The DNA of the CDR3 is TGCAGTGCTAGTAAACTAGCGGGGTCCGGAGAGGGGACAGATACGCAGTATTTT.

This clonotype appeared a single time. At one end, the junction sequence differs from germline, possibly due to a read error. This chain joins TRBV7-3 and TRBJ1-2; D not resolved. CDR3 size: 14 residues. CDR1 is SGHTA, CDR2 FQGTGA, per germline. The CDR3 region is CAGSPAITNYGYTF. As DNA, the CDR3 is TGTGCCGGCAGCCCGGCCATAACTAACTATGGCTACACCTTC. Supplemented by reference TRBV7-3 and TRBJ1-2, the full variable domain reads GAGVSQTPSNKVTEKGKYVELRCDPISGHTALYWYRQSLGQGPEFLIYFQGTGAADDSGLPNDRFFAVRPEGSVSTLKIQRTERGDSAVYLCAGSPAITNYGYTFGSGTRLTVV.

This clonotype showed up many times. The chain has TRBV5-1 and TRBJ2-3, with D tentatively TRBD2 (6 bases). Germline loops: CDR1 SGHRS, CDR2 YFSETQ. V was shortened by 8 bases and J by 4 bases, with 23 bases between the two germline ends. CDR3 length: 16 amino acids. The DNA for the CDR3 is TGCGCCAGTGGAGAAGGGACTTTAGCTATTCCAGATACGCAGTATTTT. Residues: CASGEGTLAIPDTQYF.

CDR3 residues: CASSQEGRSFDEQYF. For the CDR3, the DNA is TGCGCCAGCAGCCAAGAAGGCAGATCTTTTGACGAGCAGTACTTC. The rearrangement links TRBV4-3 to TRBJ2-7; D is uncertain. The CDR3 spans 15 residues. The V end lost 0 bases, the J end lost 5 bases, and 14 bases lay between the germline ends. The germline gives CDR1 LGHNA, CDR2 YSLEER.

This clonotype was counted ten times or more. The CDR3 DNA reads TGCAGCGTTAGCGGGGGGACGGGAGAGACCCAGTACTTC. This encodes CSVSGGTGETQYF. V usage is TRBV29-1 and J usage is TRBJ2-5, with 9 bases fitting TRBD2. CDR1 is SQVTM, CDR2 ANQGSEA, per germline. The junction had 5 bases not matched to a gene; V was cut back by 5 bases and J by 4 bases. This CDR3 is built from 13 residues.

CDR3 bases: TGTGCCAGCAGCCCGCGACAGGCCTCGGTTGGAAACACCATATATTTT. This codes for CASSPRQASVGNTIYF. The rearrangement links TRBV3-1 to TRBJ1-3; D may be TRBD1 (6 bases). Germline V gene data show CDR1 as LGHDT and CDR2 as YNNKEL (reference sequence). The CDR3 spans 16 residues. The V end was cut by 4 bases, the J end by 3 bases, with 16 bases between.

The table lists this clonotype with many counts. The chain recombines TRBV12-5 with TRBJ1-2; no reliable D call. Trimming removed 5 bases at V and 6 bases at J, with 19 bases between. The CDR3 loop spans 15 amino acids. Germline V gene data show CDR1 as LGHNT and CDR2 as FRNRAP. The CDR3 region is CASGLPPGGKHGYTF. CDR3 coding DNA: TGTGCTAGTGGTCTCCCCCCCGGAGGAAAGCATGGCTACACCTTC.

This clonotype was detected many times. J is TRBJ1-6 and V is TRBV5-1, with a weak D call TRBD1 (5 bases). This CDR3 spans 16 amino acids. V was cut by 2 bases and J by 5 bases, with 14 bases left in between. Looked up from germline, CDR1 is SGHRS and CDR2 is YFSETQ. The CDR3 sequence is CASSFGGGDNNSPLHF. The CDR3 DNA follows: TGCGCCAGCAGCTTCGGGGGGGGAGATAATAATTCACCCCTCCACTTT. Full variable domain (rest looked up from reference TRBV5-1 and TRBJ1-6): KAGVTQTPRYLIKTRGQQVTLSCSPISGHRSVSWYQQTPGQGLQFLFEYFSETQRNKGNFPGRFSGRQFSNSRSEMNVSTLELGDSALYLCASSFGGGDNNSPLHFGNGTRLTVT.

This rearrangement joins TRBV7-6 to TRBJ2-7; D gene uncertain. CDR1 is SGHVS and CDR2 is FNYEAQ in the germline V gene. The CDR3 is 12 residues long. Trimming left V 6 bases short and J 4 bases short, with 10 bases between. The chain's CDR3 is CASSTAVYEQYF. The CDR3 DNA sequence: TGTGCCAGCAGTACGGCAGTATACGAGCAGTACTTC.

J is TRBJ2-1 and V is TRBV10-2; 11 bases are a match to TRBD2. The CDR3 has 17 amino acids. Germline values: CDR1 WSHSY, CDR2 SAAADI. Trimming removed 2 bases from V and 4 bases from J; junction bases left unmatched: 7. This CDR3 reads CASSEPAGLADYNEQFF. The CDR3 coding sequence is TGCGCCAGCAGTGAGCCAGCGGGACTAGCGGATTACAATGAGCAGTTCTTC.

This chain connects TRBV25-1 to TRBJ2-7, with D perhaps TRBD1 or TRBD2 (5 bases each). The V gene's germline CDR1 is MGHDK and CDR2 SYGVNS. The V gene lost 6 bases and the J gene lost 2 bases, with 20 bases spanning the gap. The CDR3 sequence is 16 residues long. The CDR3 coding sequence is TGTGCCAGCAGCCCGAGGGGCGGAGTGGGCGCCTACGAGCAGTACTTC. Translating gives CASSPRGGVGAYEQYF.

As regards this clonotype: A read error is likely, as this CDR3 ends without the conserved phenylalanine or tryptophan. This chain joins TRBV15 and TRBJ1-4; 7 nucleotides match TRBD1. CDR1 LNHNV and CDR2 YYDKDF come from the germline V gene (reference sequence). CDR3 size: 15 residues. The CDR3 is CTTSRDARGGEKLFS. CDR3 nucleotide sequence: TGTACCACCAGCAGAGATGCCAGGGGGGGAGAAAAACTGTTTTCT.

This rearrangement joins TRBV29-1 to TRBJ2-7, with D unclear. In germline, CDR1 is SQVTM, CDR2 ANQGSEA. V gave up 4 bases and J gave up 6 bases, with 7 bases separating them. The CDR3 runs 10 residues. In DNA form, the CDR3 reads TGCAGCGTTGCTGGGGTCGAGCAGTACTTC. Amino acid sequence: CSVAGVEQYF.

This clonotype was picked up many times. This chain links TRBV2 with TRBJ1-1; maybe TRBD1 (5 bases). This CDR3 has 14 amino acids. V was clipped by 6 bases and J by 3 bases, with 14 bases between them. Germline V lookup: CDR1 SNHLY, CDR2 FYNNEI. CDR3 nucleotide sequence: TGTGCCAGCAGCGACTATGGGGCGGACACTGAAGCTTTCTTT. As protein: CASSDYGADTEAFF. The whole variable domain, filled in from reference TRBV2 and TRBJ1-1, reads EPEVTQTPSHQVTQMGQEVILRCVPISNHLYFYWYRQILGQKVEFLVSFYNNEISEKSEIFDDQFSVERPDGSNFTLKIRSTKLEDSAMYFCASSDYGADTEAFFGQGTRLTVV.

This clonotype has at least ten counts. The chain links TRBV7-9 to TRBJ1-1; D is unclear. Per germline, CDR1 SEHNR and CDR2 FQNEAQ (reference sequence). This CDR3 spans 11 amino acids. Trimming left V 5 bases short and J 6 bases short, with 7 bases between. The chain's CDR3 is CASSPKAEAFF. CDR3 coding DNA: TGTGCCAGCAGCCCGAAGGCTGAAGCTTTCTTT.

This clonotype was counted at least ten times. One junction end does not reproduce the germline sequence, and a read error may be involved. V gene TRBV11-1 combines with J gene TRBJ2-1; D possibly matches TRBD1 or TRBD2 (5 bases each). This CDR3 contains 15 residues. Germline-derived CDR1 and CDR2 are SGHAT and FQDESV (reference sequence). The CDR3 sequence is CASSPGKGTYNEQSF. CDR3 DNA sequence: TGTGCCAGCAGCCCCGGGAAGGGGACCTACAATGAGCAGTCCTTC.

The chain uses TRBV2 and TRBJ2-2; tentatively, D is TRBD2 (6 bases). Germline V CDR1 and CDR2: SNHLY, FYNNEI. With 3 bases removed from V and 4 bases from J, the gap between germline ends came to 12 bases. This CDR3 has 15 amino acids. CDR3 nucleotide sequence: TGTGCCAGCAGTGATTTCGGGACTGGCACCGGGGAGCTGTTTTTT. It codes for CASSDFGTGTGELFF.

The chain joins TRBV11-2 to TRBJ2-3; D may be TRBD1 or TRBD2 (6 bases each). Per germline, CDR1 SGHAT and CDR2 FQNNGV. Trimming removed 4 bases from V and 6 bases from J, with 20 bases in between. This CDR3 contains 16 residues. The CDR3 region has the DNA TGTGCCAGCAGCTCCGGAGGAGGGACAATCTTGGATACGCAGTATTTT. It is translated as CASSSGGGTILDTQYF.

The table lists this clonotype with many counts. The chain employs TRBV25-1 and TRBJ1-6, with unresolved D. This CDR3 comprises 14 residues. Germline CDR1 MGHDK, CDR2 SYGVNS. Trimming pared 3 bases from V and 7 bases from J, leaving 10 bases between. This CDR3 reads CASSDPGVNSPLHF. CDR3 DNA: TGTGCCAGCAGTGACCCCGGGGTAAATTCACCCCTCCACTTT.

This chain connects TRBV9 to TRBJ1-2; no reliable D call. The CDR3 length is 12 residues. From germline, CDR1 is SGDLS and CDR2 YYNGEE. V was cut by 0 bases and J by 8 bases, with 8 bases left in between. DNA of the CDR3: TGTGCCAGCAGCGTAGCCAGTGGGGGCTACACCTTC. As protein: CASSVASGGYTF.

There are a few counts of this clonotype. This sequence may be a read error, since a much larger clone differs from it by one base. J is TRBJ2-1 and V is TRBV20-1; tentatively, D is TRBD2 (6 bases). Germline values: CDR1 DFQATT, CDR2 SNEGSKA (reference sequence). The CDR3 spans 14 residues. Trimming stripped 5 bases from V and 4 bases from J, with 15 bases between. CDR3 coding DNA: TGCAGTGCTTCGTCTAGCGCGGCTTACAATGAGCAGTTCTTC. It yields the protein CSASSSAAYNEQFF.

The chain couples TRBV19 to TRBJ1-6; 8 bases are shared with TRBD1. Trimming at V came to 8 bases and at J to 10 bases, leaving 10 bases not matched to a gene. Germline loops: CDR1 LNHDA, CDR2 SQIVND (reference sequence). CDR3 length: 14 residues. The CDR3 loop is CASRGPGGTSPLHF. The CDR3 DNA follows: TGTGCCAGTCGGGGGCCAGGGGGCACGTCACCCCTCCACTTT.

This clonotype has more than one count but fewer than ten. The gene calls are TRBV7-8 and TRBJ2-3, with 9 bases that match TRBD2. CDR1 is SGHVS and CDR2 is FQNEAQ in the germline V gene. The CDR3 contains 16 residues. V shed 1 base, J shed 0 bases, and the junction held 2 bases outside the gene matches. The CDR3 loop reads CASSLGLAASTDTQYF. CDR3 bases: TGTGCCAGCAGCTTAGGACTAGCGGCTAGCACAGATACGCAGTATTTT.

This clonotype was detected many times. J is TRBJ1-5 and V is TRBV6-2 or TRBV6-3, with TRBD1 as a possible D gene (6 bases). Germline V gene data show CDR1 as MNHEY and CDR2 as SVGEGT. The CDR3 consists of 14 residues. Trimming took 8 bases from V and 5 from J, leaving 16 bases between them. CDR3 amino acids: CASGRTDHYQPQHF. CDR3 coding DNA: TGTGCCAGCGGAAGGACAGACCATTATCAGCCCCAGCATTTT.

With regard to this clonotype: This clone may be a read error of a much larger clone one base away. The chain recombines TRBV20-1 with TRBJ1-4; D uncertain. Germline loops: CDR1 DFQATT, CDR2 SNEGSKA (reference sequence). This CDR3 spans 11 amino acids. CDR3 sequence (DNA): TGCTGTGCCTTAACTAATGAAAAACTGTTTTTT. This gives the protein CCALTNEKLFF.

Note on this clonotype: A read error may be the cause here, since a much bigger clone is one base away. V and J are TRBV9 and TRBJ1-1; the D gene is possibly TRBD1 (5 bases). Germline CDR1 SGDLS, CDR2 YYNGEE. The CDR3 loop spans 15 amino acids. The CDR3: CASSVGGTENIEAFF. For the CDR3, the DNA is TGTGCCAGCAGCGTAGGTGGGACGGAGAACATTGAAGCTTTCTTT.

At least ten counts were recorded for this clonotype. The rearrangement uses TRBV20-1 and TRBJ1-5; 9 bases agree with TRBD1. Germline lookup yields CDR1 DFQATT and CDR2 SNEGSKA (reference sequence). V was clipped by 6 bases and J by 1 base; unmatched bases: 7. The CDR3 is 15 amino acids. CDR3 DNA sequence: TGCAGTGCGAGGACAGGGGCAACGAGCAATCAGCCCCAGCATTTT. Translated: CSARTGATSNQPQHF.

The chain is built from TRBV19 and TRBJ1-1; D is uncertain. V gave up 9 bases and J gave up 6 bases, with 20 bases separating them. This CDR3 has 14 amino acids. CDR1 and CDR2 (germline): LNHDA, SQIVND (reference sequence). The CDR3 spells CASSRTPDFAEAFF. The DNA for the CDR3 is TGTGCCAGCAGCCGGACCCCGGACTTCGCTGAAGCTTTCTTT.